This is a list of T cell receptor beta chains from one sample in a study of tumor-infiltrating lymphocytes in primary liver carcinoma. TCRdb reanalysed the multiplex PCR reads using MiXCR and keeps one entry per CDR3 protein. The sample shows about 99,000 distinct CDR3 sequences, about three quarters of them seen only once. The specimen was liver tumor tissue from sampling region 5. These TCRs come from a woman in her fifties or sixties with primary liver carcinoma and hepatitis B virus infection. Both conserved end residues are part of each CDR3. D genes are given only for firm matches. The listing skips clone size in some rows; elsewhere it reads once, few, many or a size class.

J gene,D gene,clone size,V gene,CDR3 DNA,CDR3 protein
TRBJ2-7,NA,NA,TRBV20-1,TGCAGTGCCGCCCTTACCCCGGGACAGTACTTC,CSAALTPGQYF
TRBJ1-4,NA,NA,TRBV7-9,TGTGTCAGCAGCAGTCCTAATGAAAAACTGTTTTTT,CVSSSPNEKLFF
TRBJ2-5,NA,NA,TRBV12-3/TRBV12-4,TGTGCCAGAAGTCCACCCCTGGGGGAGACCCAGTACTTC,CARSPPLGETQYF
TRBJ2-7,NA,NA,TRBV6-6,TGTGCCAGCACCGGTGGGGCCGGGAACCCCTACAAGCAGTACTTC,CASTGGAGNPYKQYF
TRBJ1-6,NA,NA,TRBV4-2,TGTGCCAGCAGCCCACTAGGGAGAGGCGATTCATCCCTCCACTTT,CASSPLGRGDSSLHF
TRBJ2-7,NA,NA,TRBV11-3,TGTGCCAGCATCTCAAGGCCATACGGACAGTACTTC,CASISRPYGQYF
TRBJ2-1,TRBD2,NA,TRBV7-9,TGTGCCAGCAGCCCCGGGACTAGCGGGATAAACAATGAGCAGTTCTTC,CASSPGTSGINNEQFF
TRBJ2-5,TRBD2,NA,TRBV6-2/TRBV6-3,TGTGTCAGCAGCCCCTACGGTATTAGCGGGAGTTCTACTCGGGAGACCCGGTACTTC,CVSSPYGISGSSTRETRYF
TRBJ2-5,NA,many,TRBV6-5,TGTGCCAGCAGTCCGGAAGTACTAGACTCGCGTGGGGGGACCCAGTACTTC,CASSPEVLDSRGGTQYF
TRBJ2-5,NA,NA,TRBV5-5,TGTACCAGTAGCTTTGGACTCATGAACCAAGAGACCCAGTATTTC,CTSSFGLMNQETQYF
TRBJ2-7,NA,NA,TRBV6-1,TGTGTCAGCAGTGATGCACCAGGGCAGGTCTCCTACGAGCAGTACTTC,CVSSDAPGQVSYEQYF
TRBJ2-1,NA,NA,TRBV7-9,TGTGCCAGCAGCCAAAATGTAGATCAAGCCAAAAACATTCAGTTCTTC,CASSQNVDQAKNIQFF
TRBJ2-7,NA,NA,TRBV11-2,TGTGTCAGCAGTTTAGATCTCCGTCGCGAGCAGTACTTC,CVSSLDLRREQYF
TRBJ2-3,NA,many,TRBV6-2/TRBV6-3,TGTGCCAGCAGTTATACGTGGACAGATACGCAGTATTTT,CASSYTWTDTQYF
TRBJ2-1,NA,many,TRBV10-3,TGTGCCATCAGAGAGTACAATGAGCAGTTCTTC,CAIREYNEQFF
TRBJ2-1,TRBD2,NA,TRBV11-3,TGTGCCTGCAGCGCCGGAGCGGGGGGACTAGCGGGAGGATTCAATGAGCAGTTCTTC,CACSAGAGGLAGGFNEQFF
TRBJ2-7,NA,NA,TRBV6-1,TGTGCCAGCAGTTTAGAAGGGACGGGCTCCTATAAGCAGTACTTC,CASSLEGTGSYKQYF
TRBJ2-1,NA,NA,TRBV29-1,TGCAGCGTTGTCAGTTCCCACAATGAGCAGTTCTTC,CSVVSSHNEQFF
TRBJ2-7,TRBD1,many,TRBV5-1,TGCGCCAGCAGGGGACAGGGGGCCCCTCTTAAGCAGTACTTC,CASRGQGAPLKQYF
TRBJ1-1,NA,once,TRBV28,TGTGCCAGCAGTACAAACAGGACAATGAACACTGAAGCTTTCTTT,CASSTNRTMNTEAFF
TRBJ2-2,TRBD2,NA,TRBV29-1,TGCAACGTTGGTGGGACTAGCGCCACCGGGGATCTGTTTTTT,CNVGGTSATGDLFF
TRBJ2-1,TRBD2,NA,TRBV11-2,TGTGCCAGCGGCAGGAGACTAGCGGGAGGGCTGTGGGATGAGCAGTTCTTC,CASGRRLAGGLWDEQFF
TRBJ2-7,NA,many,TRBV6-6,TGTGCCAGCAGTTACCCCGAGACCCTCGAGCAGTACTTC,CASSYPETLEQYF
TRBJ1-2,NA,NA,TRBV11-3,TGTGCCAACAGCTTAAACCCCGAGGGGCATGTCTACACCTTC,CANSLNPEGHVYTF
TRBJ2-1,TRBD2,many,TRBV28,TGTGCCAGCAGCAGAACGGGGGGCTCCTACAATGAGCAGTTCTTC,CASSRTGGSYNEQFF
TRBJ2-7,TRBD1,NA,TRBV11-2,TGTGCCAGCAGTCCAACCCATACAGGGGCTAGCTCCTACGAGCAGTACTTC,CASSPTHTGASSYEQYF
TRBJ2-2,NA,many,TRBV10-2,TGCGCCAGCAGAACCTATAGGAACACCGGGGAGCTGTTTTTT,CASRTYRNTGELFF
TRBJ1-2,NA,many,TRBV4-2,TGTGCCAGCAGCCAAGAACAGTCCTCGAGCTATGGCTACACCTTC,CASSQEQSSSYGYTF
TRBJ2-7,NA,NA,TRBV7-8,TGTGCCAGCAGCTTGTTTCTAGCAGGAATGGGGTACGAGCAGTACTTC,CASSLFLAGMGYEQYF
TRBJ2-7,NA,NA,TRBV29-1,TGTAGCGTACTGTCCGGGTCAGGGGCGTACGAGCAGTACTTC,CSVLSGSGAYEQYF
TRBJ2-1,NA,NA,TRBV11-3,TGTGCCGGCAACTCCCGGGGGGCGCGGACCATGGGCAATGATCAGTTCTTC,CAGNSRGARTMGNDQFF
TRBJ2-1,TRBD2,many,TRBV24-1,TGTGCCACCAGTGATTCGGGACTAGCGGCCTACAATGAGCAGTTCTTC,CATSDSGLAAYNEQFF
TRBJ2-3,NA,NA,TRBV29-1,TGCAGCGTTGCGCCTAGAGGTGGGAGCACAGATACGCACCATTTT,CSVAPRGGSTDTHHF
TRBJ2-5,TRBD2,many,TRBV7-9,TGTGCCAGCAGCGGACTAGGAGAGACCCAGTACTTC,CASSGLGETQYF